This T cell receptor beta chain derives from a study of T cell responses to AZD1222 COVID-19 vaccine. The study, taken as a whole, reports: Among AZD1222 vaccinees, only six or seven were seropositive at baseline. Donors, mostly white British, included more females; clonal diversity was possibly underestimated.

With regard to this clone: No antigen is known for it.

Assay used: immunoSEQ multiplex PCR; TCRdb lists only in-frame clones, some missing. This table has 110,000 to 150,000 clones, more than 85% appearing once. CDR3 size: 14 residues. The V gene lost 0 bases and the J gene lost 6 bases, with 12 bases spanning the gap. Germline CDR1 reads MNHEY; CDR2 reads SMNVEV (reference sequence). The chain employs TRBV27 and TRBJ2-7, with no clear D. This receptor was identified in an adult in good health. The specimen was peripheral blood, collected on day 0 of AZD1222 vaccination. Here the CDR3 DNA reads TGTGCCAGCAGTTTATCGACCGGGCTAGTCGAGCAGTACTTC. Residues: CASSLSTGLVEQYF.